This TCR beta chain was identified in a study of beta chain features in type 1 diabetes. Study at large: In age, gender and cell yields, patients were similar to healthy donors. Whole-study findings and limits: Researchers report that Type 1 diabetes patients had moderately but significantly shorter TCRB CDR3s across all four CD4+ subsets.

Sequenced material consisted of expressed TCRB transcripts (all of the isolated RNA was reverse transcribed). Some clones are missing from TCRdb's copy, which holds only in-frame ones; the method was immunoSEQ multiplex PCR. The data show a few hundred thousand clones, with 16% seen just once and about 0.085% held by the top ten. Notes on this clone: Its antigen is not identified.

CD45RO/CCR7/CD25/CD127/CD95/CD27 sorting isolated CD4+ naive, central memory, regulatory and stem cell-like memory cells. The sequenced sample consisted of naive CD4+ T cells from blood. The clonotype was recovered from a man aged 30 to 45 with type 1 diabetes.

The CDR3 DNA follows: TGCAGCGGTTCCCAAGGGCGGGAGTACGAGCAGTACTTC. It is translated as CSGSQGREYEQYF. The rearrangement links TRBV29-1 to TRBJ2-7, with 7 positions matching TRBD2. Germline CDR1 SQVTM, CDR2 ANQGSEA. The CDR3 runs to 13 residues. V lost 7 bases and J lost 4; bases outside the gene matches: 10.